There are many counts of the clone carrying this T cell receptor (beta chain). Its antigen is currently unknown. All patients were treatment-naive before thyroid surgery. This entry is derived from a study of metastatic and nonmetastatic thyroid tumors. Study background: It was across blood and tumor or nodule tissue from malignant and benign thyroid patients that repertoires were compared. General study points: Malignant tumors reportedly showed significantly higher TCR beta diversity than benign nodules in both blood and tumor.

Authors' analysis steps: The study built a papillary thyroid cancer distant-metastasis classifier from CDR3 differences across clinicopathological groups. From the PCR reads, TCRdb re-called clones with MiXCR. The V and J calls shown here were made by TCRdb, not taken from the authors' results. The sample includes some 25,000 clones, roughly a fifth of them seen just once. The CDR3 length is 18 residues. The V gene's germline CDR1 is MNHEY and CDR2 SVGAGI. The J segment lost 2 bases and the V segment lost 2 bases, leaving 9 bases of the junction unmatched. The chain has TRBV6-5 and TRBJ2-1, with 10 bases matching TRBD2. The sequenced sample consisted of blood. The sequence came from a male donor with papillary thyroid cancer or a benign thyroid nodule (not recorded which). Some clones in this sample may be carry-over from other donors' samples. The CDR3 coding sequence is TGTGCCAGCAGTTACAAGCTATGGACTAGCGGAACCTACAATGAGCAGTTCTTC. As protein: CASSYKLWTSGTYNEQFF.